This T cell receptor (beta chain) came from a study of beta chain features in type 1 diabetes. Study-wide background: Some 110,000,000 sorted cells were examined across all samples. Study outcomes and limitations: With patients and controls alike, PCR might favor shorter templates to an equal degree.

Of note for this clone: Its target is not known.

Of the isolated RNA, all was reverse transcribed, and so the sequenced material was expressed TCRB transcripts. Measured with immunoSEQ multiplex PCR; TCRdb has only the in-frame clones, and not every one. The profile covers 900,000 or so clones, with roughly a sixth appearing a single time and around 0.02% taken by the ten largest. CDR3 length: 10 amino acids. Trimming removed 6 bases at V and 9 bases at J, with 9 bases between. CDR1 DFQATT and CDR2 SNEGSKA come from the germline V gene (reference sequence). The chain carries TRBV20-1 and TRBJ2-1; D remains ambiguous. The material sequenced was naive CD4+ T cells from blood. The clonotype comes from a woman aged 18-29 years in good health. This chain's CDR3 is CSALAGEQFF. CDR3 DNA: TGCAGTGCCCTGGCAGGTGAGCAGTTCTTC.